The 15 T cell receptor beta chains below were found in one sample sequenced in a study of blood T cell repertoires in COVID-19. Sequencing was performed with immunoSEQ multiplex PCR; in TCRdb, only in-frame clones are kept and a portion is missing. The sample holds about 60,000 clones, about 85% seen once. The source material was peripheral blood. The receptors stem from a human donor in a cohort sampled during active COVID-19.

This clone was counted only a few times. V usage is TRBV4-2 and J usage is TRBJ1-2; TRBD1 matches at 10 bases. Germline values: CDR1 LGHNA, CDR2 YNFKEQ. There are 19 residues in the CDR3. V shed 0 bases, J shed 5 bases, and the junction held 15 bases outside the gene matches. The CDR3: CASSQEIRQGAAVWYGYTF. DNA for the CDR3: TGTGCCAGCAGCCAAGAGATCCGACAGGGGGCGGCGGTTTGGTATGGCTACACCTTC.

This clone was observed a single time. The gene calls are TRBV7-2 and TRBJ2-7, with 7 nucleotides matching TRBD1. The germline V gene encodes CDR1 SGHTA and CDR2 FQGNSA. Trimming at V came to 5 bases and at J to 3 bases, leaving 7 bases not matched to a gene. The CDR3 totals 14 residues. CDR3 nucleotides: TGTGCCAGCAGCCCCCGACAGGGTATCTACGAGCAGTACTTC. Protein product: CASSPRQGIYEQYF. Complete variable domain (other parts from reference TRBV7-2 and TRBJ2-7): GAGVSQSPSNKVTEKGKDVELRCDPISGHTALYWYRQSLGQGLEFLIYFQGNSAPDKSGLPSDRFSAERTGGSVSTLTIQRTQQEDSAVYLCASSPRQGIYEQYFGPGTRLTVT.

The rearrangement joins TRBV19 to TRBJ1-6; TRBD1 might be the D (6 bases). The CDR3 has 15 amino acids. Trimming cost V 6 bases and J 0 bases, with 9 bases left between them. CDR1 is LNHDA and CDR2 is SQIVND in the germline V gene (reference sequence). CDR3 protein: CASSDRSSYNSPLHF. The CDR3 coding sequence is TGTGCCAGTAGCGACAGGAGCTCCTATAATTCACCCCTCCACTTT.

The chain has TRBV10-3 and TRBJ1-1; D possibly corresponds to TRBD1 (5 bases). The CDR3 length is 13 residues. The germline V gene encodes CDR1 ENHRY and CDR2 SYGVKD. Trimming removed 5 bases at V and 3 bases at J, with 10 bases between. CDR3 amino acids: CAISWGVDTEAFF. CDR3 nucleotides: TGTGCCATCAGTTGGGGGGTTGACACTGAAGCTTTCTTT.

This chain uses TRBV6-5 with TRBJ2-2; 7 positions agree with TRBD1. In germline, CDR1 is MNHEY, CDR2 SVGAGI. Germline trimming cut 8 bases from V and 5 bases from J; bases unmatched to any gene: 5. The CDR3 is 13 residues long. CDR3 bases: TGTGCCAGCGACAGGGCTGGGACCGGGGAGCTGTTTTTT. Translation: CASDRAGTGELFF.

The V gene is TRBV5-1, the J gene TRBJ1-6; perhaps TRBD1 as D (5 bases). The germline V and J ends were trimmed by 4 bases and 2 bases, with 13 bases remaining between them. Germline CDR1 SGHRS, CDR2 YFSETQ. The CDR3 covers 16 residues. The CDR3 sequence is CASSLGLRTYNSPLHF. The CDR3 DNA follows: TGCGCCAGCAGCCTGGGACTCCGAACCTATAATTCACCCCTCCACTTT. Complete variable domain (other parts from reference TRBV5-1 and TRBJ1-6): KAGVTQTPRYLIKTRGQQVTLSCSPISGHRSVSWYQQTPGQGLQFLFEYFSETQRNKGNFPGRFSGRQFSNSRSEMNVSTLELGDSALYLCASSLGLRTYNSPLHFGNGTRLTVT.

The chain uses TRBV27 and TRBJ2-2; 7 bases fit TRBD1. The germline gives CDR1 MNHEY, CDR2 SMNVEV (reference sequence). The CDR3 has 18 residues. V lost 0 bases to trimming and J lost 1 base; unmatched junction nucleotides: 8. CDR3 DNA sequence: TGTGCCAGCAGTTTATCGACAGGGTGGGCTGGGAACACCGGGGAGCTGTTTTTT. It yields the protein CASSLSTGWAGNTGELFF.

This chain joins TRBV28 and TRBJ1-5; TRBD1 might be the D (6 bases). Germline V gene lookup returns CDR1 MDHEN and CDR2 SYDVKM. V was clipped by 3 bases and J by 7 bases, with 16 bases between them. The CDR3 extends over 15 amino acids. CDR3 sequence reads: CASSLITGMGQPQHF. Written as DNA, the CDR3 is TGTGCCAGCAGTTTGATTACAGGGATGGGGCAGCCCCAGCATTTT.

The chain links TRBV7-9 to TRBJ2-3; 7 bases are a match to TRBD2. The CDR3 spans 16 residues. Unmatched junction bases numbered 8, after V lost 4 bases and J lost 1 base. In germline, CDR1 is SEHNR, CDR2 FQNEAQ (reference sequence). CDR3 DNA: TGTGCCAGCAGCTCATCAGCGGGGTACGGCACAGATACGCAGTATTTT. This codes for CASSSSAGYGTDTQYF.

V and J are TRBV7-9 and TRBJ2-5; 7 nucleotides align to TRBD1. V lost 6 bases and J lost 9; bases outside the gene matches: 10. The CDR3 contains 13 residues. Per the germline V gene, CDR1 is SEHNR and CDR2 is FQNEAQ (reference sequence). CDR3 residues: CASSSGQVLSQYF. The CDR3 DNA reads TGTGCCAGCAGTTCAGGACAGGTGCTGTCCCAGTACTTC.

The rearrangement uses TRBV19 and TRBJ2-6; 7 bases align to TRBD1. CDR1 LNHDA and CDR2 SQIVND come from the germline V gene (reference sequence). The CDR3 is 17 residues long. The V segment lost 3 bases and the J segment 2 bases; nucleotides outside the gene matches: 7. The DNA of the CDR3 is TGTGCCAGTAGTATGGGACAGAGGTACCCTGGGGCCAACGTCCTGACTTTC. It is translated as CASSMGQRYPGANVLTF.

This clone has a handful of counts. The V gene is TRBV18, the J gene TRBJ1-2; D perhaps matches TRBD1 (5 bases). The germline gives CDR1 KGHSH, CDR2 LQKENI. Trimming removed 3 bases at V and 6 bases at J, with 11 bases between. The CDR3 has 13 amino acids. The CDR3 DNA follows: TGTGCCAGCTCACCCGGCAGGGAGGATGGCTACACCTTC. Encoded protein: CASSPGREDGYTF.

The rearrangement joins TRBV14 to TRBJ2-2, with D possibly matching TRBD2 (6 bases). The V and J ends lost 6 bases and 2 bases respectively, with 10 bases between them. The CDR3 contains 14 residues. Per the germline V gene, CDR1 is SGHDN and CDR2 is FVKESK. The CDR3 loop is CASRRDLNTGELFF. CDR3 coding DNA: TGTGCCAGCAGGCGGGACCTTAACACCGGGGAGCTGTTTTTT.

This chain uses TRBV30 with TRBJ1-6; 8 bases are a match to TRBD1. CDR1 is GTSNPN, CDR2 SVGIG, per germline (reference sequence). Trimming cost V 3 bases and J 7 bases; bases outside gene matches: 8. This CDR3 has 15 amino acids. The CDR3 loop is CAWSGTGQENSPLHF. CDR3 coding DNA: TGTGCCTGGAGCGGAACGGGACAGGAGAATTCACCCCTCCACTTT.

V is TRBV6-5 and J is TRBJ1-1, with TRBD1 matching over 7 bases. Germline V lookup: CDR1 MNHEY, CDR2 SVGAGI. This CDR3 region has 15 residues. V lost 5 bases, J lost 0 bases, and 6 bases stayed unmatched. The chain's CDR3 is CASSPTGQLNTEAFF. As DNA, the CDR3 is TGTGCCAGCAGTCCTACGGGACAGTTGAACACTGAAGCTTTCTTT.